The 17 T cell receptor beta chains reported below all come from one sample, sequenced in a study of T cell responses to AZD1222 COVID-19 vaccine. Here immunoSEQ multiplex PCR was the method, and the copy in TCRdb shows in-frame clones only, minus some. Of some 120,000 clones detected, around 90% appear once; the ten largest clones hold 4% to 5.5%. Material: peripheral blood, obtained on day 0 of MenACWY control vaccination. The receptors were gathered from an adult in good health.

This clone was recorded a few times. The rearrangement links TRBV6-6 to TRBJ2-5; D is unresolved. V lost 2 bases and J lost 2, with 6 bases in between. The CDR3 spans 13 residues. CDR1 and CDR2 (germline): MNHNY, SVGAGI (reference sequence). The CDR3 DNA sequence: TGTGCCAGCAGTTACGACGCGCAAGAGACCCAGTACTTC. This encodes CASSYDAQETQYF.

CDR3 in amino acids: CASSLGGLAVARTGYNEQFF. The CDR3 DNA follows: TGTGCCAGCAGCTTGGGAGGTCTAGCGGTGGCAAGGACGGGGTACAATGAGCAGTTCTTC. This chain links TRBV5-4 with TRBJ2-1, with 7 bases fitting TRBD2. CDR1 is SGHNT, CDR2 YYREEE, per germline (reference sequence). With 0 bases clipped from V and 4 bases from J, the junction kept 19 bases outside the gene matches. The CDR3 length is 20 residues.

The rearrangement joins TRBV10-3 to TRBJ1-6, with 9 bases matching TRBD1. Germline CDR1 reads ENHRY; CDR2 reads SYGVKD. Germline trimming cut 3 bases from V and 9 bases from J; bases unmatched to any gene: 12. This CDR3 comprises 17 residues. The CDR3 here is CAISESTSGTGSSPLHF. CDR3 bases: TGTGCCATCAGTGAATCAACCTCCGGGACAGGGAGTTCACCCCTCCACTTT.

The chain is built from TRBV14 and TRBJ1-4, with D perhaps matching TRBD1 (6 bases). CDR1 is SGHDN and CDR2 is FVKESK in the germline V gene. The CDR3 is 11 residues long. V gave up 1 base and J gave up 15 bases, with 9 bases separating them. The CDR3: CASSQGPGVFF. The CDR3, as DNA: TGTGCCAGCAGCCAAGGCCCAGGGGTGTTTTTT.

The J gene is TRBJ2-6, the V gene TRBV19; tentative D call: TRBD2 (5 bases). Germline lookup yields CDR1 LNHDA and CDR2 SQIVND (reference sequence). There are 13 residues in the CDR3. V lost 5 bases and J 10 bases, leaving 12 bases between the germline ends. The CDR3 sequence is CASSPDTGNVLTF. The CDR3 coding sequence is TGTGCCAGTAGTCCAGACACGGGAAACGTCCTGACTTTC.

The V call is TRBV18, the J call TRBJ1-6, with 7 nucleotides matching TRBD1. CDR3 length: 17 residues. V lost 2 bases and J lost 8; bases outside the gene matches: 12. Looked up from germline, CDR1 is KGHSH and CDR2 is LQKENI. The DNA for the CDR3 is TGTGCCAGCTCACCAGGGACAGTGGGGGCAATGTATTCACCCCTCCACTTT. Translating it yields CASSPGTVGAMYSPLHF.

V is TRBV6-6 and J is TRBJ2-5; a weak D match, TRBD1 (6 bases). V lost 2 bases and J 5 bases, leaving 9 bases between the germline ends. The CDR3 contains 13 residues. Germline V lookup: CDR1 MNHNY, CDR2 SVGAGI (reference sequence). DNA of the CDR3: TGTGCCAGCAGTTACGGGGGCTGGGAGACCCAGTACTTC. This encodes CASSYGGWETQYF.

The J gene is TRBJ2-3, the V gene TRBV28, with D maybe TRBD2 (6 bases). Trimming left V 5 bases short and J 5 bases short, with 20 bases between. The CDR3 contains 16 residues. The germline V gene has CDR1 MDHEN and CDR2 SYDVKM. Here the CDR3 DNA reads TGTGCCAGCAGTACCCCTCGACTAGGGGAGAGAGATACGCAGTATTTT. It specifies CASSTPRLGERDTQYF.

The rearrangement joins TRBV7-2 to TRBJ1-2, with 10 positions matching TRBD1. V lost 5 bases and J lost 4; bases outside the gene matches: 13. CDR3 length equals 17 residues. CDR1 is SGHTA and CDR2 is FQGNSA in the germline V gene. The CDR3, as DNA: TGTGCCAGCAGCCCGAGAGCAATGACAGGGGGCGTCTATGGCTACACCTTC. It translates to CASSPRAMTGGVYGYTF.

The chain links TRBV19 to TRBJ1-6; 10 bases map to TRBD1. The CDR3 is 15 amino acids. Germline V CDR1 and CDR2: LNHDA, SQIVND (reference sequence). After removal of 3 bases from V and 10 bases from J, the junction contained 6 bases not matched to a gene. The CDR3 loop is CASSIRTGGDSPLHF. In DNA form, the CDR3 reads TGTGCCAGTAGTATTCGGACAGGGGGTGACTCACCCCTCCACTTT. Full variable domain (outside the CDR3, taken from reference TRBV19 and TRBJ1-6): DGGITQSPKYLFRKEGQNVTLSCEQNLNHDAMYWYRQDPGQGLRLIYYSQIVNDFQKGDIAEGYSVSREKKESFPLTVTSAQKNPTAFYLCASSIRTGGDSPLHFGNGTRLTVT.

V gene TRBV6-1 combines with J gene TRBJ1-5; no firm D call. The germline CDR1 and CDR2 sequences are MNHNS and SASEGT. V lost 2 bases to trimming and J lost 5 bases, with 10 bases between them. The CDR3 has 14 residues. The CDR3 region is CASSELGKDQPQHF. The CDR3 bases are TGTGCCAGCAGTGAATTAGGGAAGGATCAGCCCCAGCATTTT.

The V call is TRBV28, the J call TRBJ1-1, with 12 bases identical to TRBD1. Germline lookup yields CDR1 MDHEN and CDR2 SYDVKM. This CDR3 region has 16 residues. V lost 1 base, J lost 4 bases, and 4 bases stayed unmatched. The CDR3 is CASSLFLGQGATEAFF. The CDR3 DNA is TGTGCCAGCAGTTTATTTTTGGGACAGGGGGCCACTGAAGCTTTCTTT.

CDR3 sequence: CASSLRASGGGGTDTQYF. The CDR3 DNA reads as TGCGCCAGCAGCTTGAGGGCTAGCGGGGGCGGGGGCACAGATACGCAGTATTTT. The V gene is TRBV5-1, the J gene TRBJ2-3; 10 bases match TRBD2. This CDR3 is 18 amino acids long. Germline V gene lookup returns CDR1 SGHRS and CDR2 YFSETQ. J lost 1 base, V lost 1 base, and 9 bases had no gene match. The full variable domain, its missing parts supplied by reference TRBV5-1 and TRBJ2-3, is KAGVTQTPRYLIKTRGQQVTLSCSPISGHRSVSWYQQTPGQGLQFLFEYFSETQRNKGNFPGRFSGRQFSNSRSEMNVSTLELGDSALYLCASSLRASGGGGTDTQYFGPGTRLTVL.

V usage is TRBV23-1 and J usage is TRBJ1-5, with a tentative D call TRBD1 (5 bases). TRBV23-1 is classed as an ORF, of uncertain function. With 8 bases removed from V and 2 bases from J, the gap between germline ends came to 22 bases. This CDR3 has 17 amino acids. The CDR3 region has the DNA TGCGCCAGCGTCCCTCCTGGCCGGGACGTCCGCAATCAGCCCCAGCATTTT. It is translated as CASVPPGRDVRNQPQHF.

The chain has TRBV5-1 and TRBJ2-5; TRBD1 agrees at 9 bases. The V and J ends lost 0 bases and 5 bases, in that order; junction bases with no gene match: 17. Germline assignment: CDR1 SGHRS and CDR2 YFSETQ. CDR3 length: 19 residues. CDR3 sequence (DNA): TGCGCCAGCAGCTTGGTGACAGGGGGGGGTCCTAGCTCCAGGGAGACCCAGTACTTC. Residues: CASSLVTGGGPSSRETQYF. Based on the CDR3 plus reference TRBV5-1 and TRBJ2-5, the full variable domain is KAGVTQTPRYLIKTRGQQVTLSCSPISGHRSVSWYQQTPGQGLQFLFEYFSETQRNKGNFPGRFSGRQFSNSRSEMNVSTLELGDSALYLCASSLVTGGGPSSRETQYFGPGTRLLVL.

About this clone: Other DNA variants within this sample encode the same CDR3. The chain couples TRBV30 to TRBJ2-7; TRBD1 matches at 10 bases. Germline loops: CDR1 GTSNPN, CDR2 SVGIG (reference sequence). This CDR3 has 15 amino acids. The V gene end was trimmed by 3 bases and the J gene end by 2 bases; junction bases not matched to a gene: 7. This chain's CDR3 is CAWRFGGTGAYEQYF. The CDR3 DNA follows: TGTGCCTGGAGGTTTGGCGGGACAGGGGCCTACGAGCAGTACTTC. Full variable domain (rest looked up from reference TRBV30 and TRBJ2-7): SQTIHQWPATLVQPVGSPLSLECTVEGTSNPNLYWYRQAAGRGLQLLFYSVGIGQISSEVPQNLSASRPQDRQFILSSKKLLLSDSGFYLCAWRFGGTGAYEQYFGPGTRLTVT.

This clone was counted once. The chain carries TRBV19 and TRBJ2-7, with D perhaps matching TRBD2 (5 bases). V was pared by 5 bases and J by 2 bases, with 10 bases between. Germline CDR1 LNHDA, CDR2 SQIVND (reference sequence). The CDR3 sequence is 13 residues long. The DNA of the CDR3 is TGTGCCAGTAGTCGTGGGAGTCCCTACGAGCAGTACTTC. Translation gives CASSRGSPYEQYF.